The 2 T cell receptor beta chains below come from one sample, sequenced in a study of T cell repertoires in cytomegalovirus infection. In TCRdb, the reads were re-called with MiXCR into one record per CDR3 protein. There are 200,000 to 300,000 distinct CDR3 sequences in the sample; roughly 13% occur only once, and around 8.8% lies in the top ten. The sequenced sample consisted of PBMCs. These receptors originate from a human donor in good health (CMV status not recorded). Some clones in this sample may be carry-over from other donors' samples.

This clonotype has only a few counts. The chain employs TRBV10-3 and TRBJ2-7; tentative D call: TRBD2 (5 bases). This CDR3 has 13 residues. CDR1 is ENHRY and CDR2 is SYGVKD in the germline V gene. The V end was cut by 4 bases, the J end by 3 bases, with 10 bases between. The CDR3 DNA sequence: TGTGCCATCAGTGGGGCAGGAGGCTACGAGCAGTACTTC. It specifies CAISGAGGYEQYF.

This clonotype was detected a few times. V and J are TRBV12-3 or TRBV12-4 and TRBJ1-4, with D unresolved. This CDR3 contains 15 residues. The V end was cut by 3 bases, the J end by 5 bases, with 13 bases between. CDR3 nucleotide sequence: TGTGCCAGCAGTTTTTCAGGAGAGGGAAATGAAAAACTGTTTTTT. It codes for CASSFSGEGNEKLFF.